This is a list of T cell receptor beta chains from one sample in a study of OX40 agonist ivuxolimab in advanced cancers. Generated by immunoSEQ multiplex PCR, the TCRdb table keeps only in-frame clones and is missing some. The data hold tens of thousands of clones, with 91% observed a single time. The specimen was CD4+ or CD8+ T cells sorted from blood, collected in a trial of the OX40 agonist ivuxolimab. Receptors were obtained from an adult with an advanced solid tumor such as melanoma, head and neck, liver or kidney cancer. CDR3s include the opening cysteine and the closing phenylalanine or tryptophan. The D gene is left open where the match is weak. Clone size is stated in some rows and not others, as once, few, many or a class when expanded.

size	D	J	V	DNA	CDR3
-	TRBD1	TRBJ2-3	TRBV5-1	TGCGCCAGCGGGGGACAGCTCACAGATACGCAGTATTTT	CASGGQLTDTQYF
-	TRBD2	TRBJ2-5	TRBV7-2	TGTGCCAGCAGCTTAGAAGCGGGGGGAAATCAAGAGACCCAGTACTTC	CASSLEAGGNQETQYF
-	TRBD1	TRBJ2-1	TRBV28	TGTGCCAGCAGCACCGGGACAGGGCTCCTCAATGAGCAGTTCTTC	CASSTGTGLLNEQFF
once	TRBD1	TRBJ2-7	TRBV2	TGTGCCAGCAGGGGACAGGGCCACGAGCAGTACTTC	CASRGQGHEQYF
-	TRBD2	TRBJ2-1	TRBV6-5	TGTGCCAGCAGTTACGCGGGAGGTTCCTACAATGAGCAGTTCTTC	CASSYAGGSYNEQFF
-	-	TRBJ1-2	TRBV6-5	TGTGCCAGCAGTAAACCAGGGGACTTCTATGGCTACACCTTC	CASSKPGDFYGYTF
few	-	TRBJ1-2	TRBV5-1	TGCGCCAGCAGCGTGGACAACAGCTATGGCTACACCTTC	CASSVDNSYGYTF
-	-	TRBJ2-7	TRBV7-2	TGTGCCAGCAGCTTATTCACAGAAATAGGACAACAGTACTTC	CASSLFTEIGQQYF
-	TRBD2	TRBJ2-1	TRBV6-4	TGTGCCAGCAGCCTATTAGCTTCGGGAGGTTCAAGGGAGCAGTTCTTC	CASSLLASGGSREQFF
-	-	TRBJ1-5	TRBV28	TGTGCCAGCAGTTTAAGGTCCAGCACGACCATATATAGCAATCAGCCCCAGCATTTT	CASSLRSSTTIYSNQPQHF
-	-	TRBJ2-1	TRBV11-2	TGTGCCAGCAGCTTAGCCGGGCGGGATAGCAATGAGCAGTTCTTC	CASSLAGRDSNEQFF
-	-	TRBJ2-7	TRBV5-1	TGTGCCAGCAGCCAACGAACAGGAGCTTACGTTTACGAGCAGTACTTC	CASSQRTGAYVYEQYF
once	-	TRBJ2-7	TRBV13	TGTGCCAGCAGGAACACGCCCCGGGCCGTACTAACCTACGAGCAGTACTTC	CASRNTPRAVLTYEQYF
-	-	TRBJ1-4	TRBV7-8	TGTGCCAGCAGCAGCCCTGGGCGGTCGGGCGAAAAACTGTTTTTT	CASSSPGRSGEKLFF
-	TRBD2	TRBJ2-5	TRBV11-2	TGTGCCAGCAGCGAATTATGGGGAGGGAAAGAGACCCAGTACTTC	CASSELWGGKETQYF
-	TRBD1	TRBJ2-7	TRBV9	TGTGCCAGCAGCGTAGAGGGGACAGTGCGGACCTACGAGCAGTACTTC	CASSVEGTVRTYEQYF
-	-	TRBJ2-4	TRBV27	TGTGCCAGCAGTTTAAATTCCGGGGAGGACATTCAGTACTTC	CASSLNSGEDIQYF
-	TRBD2	TRBJ2-3	TRBV4-2	TGTGCCAGCAGCCAAGACTCCGGAGCGGGAGTTACAGATACGCAGTATTTT	CASSQDSGAGVTDTQYF
once	TRBD2	TRBJ2-3	TRBV9	TGTGCCAGCAGCGTAGCCGGGACTAGCGGGAGATCAGATACGCAGTATTTT	CASSVAGTSGRSDTQYF
-	-	TRBJ2-6	TRBV9	TGTGCCAGCAGCCCCAGGGGGGGAGGATTGGTGGCTGGGGCCAACGTCCTGACTTTC	CASSPRGGGLVAGANVLTF
-	TRBD1	TRBJ1-2	TRBV6-4	TGTGCCAGCAGTGATGGACAGGGCCAAGGCTATGGCTACACCTTC	CASSDGQGQGYGYTF
-	-	TRBJ2-6	TRBV10-3	TGTGCCATCATGGGGGTCGGGGCCAACGTCCTGACTTTC	CAIMGVGANVLTF
-	TRBD2	TRBJ2-1	TRBV28	TGTGCCAGCAGTTCAATAGCGGGAGTGCGGTACAATGAGCAGTTCTTC	CASSSIAGVRYNEQFF
-	TRBD1	TRBJ2-1	TRBV11-3	TGTGCCAGCAGCTTAACAGGGGTCCATGAGCAGTTCTTC	CASSLTGVHEQFF